This TCR beta chain emerged from a study of T cell changes during pregnancy in multiple sclerosis. The CDR3 length is 14 residues. The ends were cut back, 6 bases at V and 0 bases at J, with 12 bases in the middle. Some clones are missing from TCRdb's copy, which holds only in-frame ones; the method was immunoSEQ multiplex PCR. The sample holds fewer than 85,000 clones, roughly 92% seen once. The TCR originated in a female donor with multiple sclerosis, enrolled in a pregnancy study. Here the sequenced sample was peripheral blood, taken in the second trimester of pregnancy. The V call is TRBV23-1, the J call TRBJ2-7; the D gene is possibly TRBD1 (5 bases). TRBV23-1 qualifies as an ORF whose function is uncertain. The CDR3 region has the DNA TGCGCCAGCAGCCCCGAACAGGTCTCCTACGAGCAGTACTTC. Translating gives CASSPEQVSYEQYF.